This T cell receptor (beta chain) was captured by sequencing in a study of cytomegalovirus exposure and HLA in healthy donors. Study-wide results and caveats: Looking again later, the authors saw that most CMV-associated TCR beta chains seemed HLA-restricted. Across donors, sequencing depth was assumed by presence/absence analyses to be roughly uniform.

Germline V lookup: CDR1 LNHNV, CDR2 YYDKDF (reference sequence). The V gene lost 8 bases and the J gene lost 4 bases, with 12 bases spanning the gap. This CDR3 comprises 13 residues. With respect to this clone: Its antigen is unknown.

The PCR made use of 60 Vbeta and 13 Jbeta primers. Generated by immunoSEQ multiplex PCR, the TCRdb table keeps only in-frame clones and is missing some. The sample holds about 36,000 clones, roughly two thirds seen once. The specimen was PBMCs. This sequence originates from a man aged 25-40 years in good health and CMV-seronegative. The V and J genes are TRBV15 and TRBJ2-1, with a tentative D call TRBD2 (5 bases). This chain's CDR3 is CATSRRAYNEQFF. In DNA, the CDR3 is TGTGCCACCTCACGGCGGGCGTACAATGAGCAGTTCTTC.